This T cell receptor beta chain was sequenced during a study of CD8 T cells in ankylosing spondylitis. From the 5' RACE reads, TCRdb called clonotypes with MiXCR, one entry per CDR3 protein. This table holds 210,000 or so distinct CDR3 sequences, approximately 7.6% found once. Concerning this clonotype itself: The target antigen is unknown.

Study findings and constraints: Past studies reported some motif variants in reactive arthritis synovial fluid and blood. Disease-associated clones were reportedly significantly overrepresented in matched ankylosing spondylitis synovial fluid. Seemingly distinctive of ankylosing spondylitis blood was a TCR beta motif formed by eight highly homologous variants.

The CDR3 length is 16 residues. Per germline, CDR1 SGHTA and CDR2 FQGNSA. Trimming shortened V by 5 bases and J by 0 bases, and 11 bases separated the two germline ends. Sequencing input: blood, either unsorted or a sorted T cell fraction (not recorded which). This TCR came from a female donor with ankylosing spondylitis or in good health (not recorded which). This chain joins TRBV7-2 and TRBJ2-6; D is tentatively TRBD1 or TRBD2 (5 bases each). The chain's CDR3 is CASSPGRSSGANVLTF. CDR3 DNA: TGTGCCAGCAGCCCGGGACGGAGCTCTGGGGCCAACGTCCTGACTTTC.